The 17 T cell receptor beta chains below were found in one sample sequenced in a study of blood T cells in healthy people across ages. Using a J-beta primer mix together with a sample-barcoded 5' primer, a second PCR was run for roughly 6 to 11 cycles. MiXCR, applied by TCRdb to the 5' RACE reads, yields one record per CDR3 protein. The sample includes approximately 800,000 distinct CDR3 sequences, less than 80% of them seen just once. Sequencing was performed on blood. Receptors were obtained from a man aged 30 to 45 in good health.

The gene calls are TRBV6-2 or TRBV6-3 and TRBJ1-1; TRBD1 matches 11 bases. The V gene's germline CDR1 is MNHEY and CDR2 SVGEGT. There are 14 residues in the CDR3. Unmatched junction bases numbered 6, after V lost 6 bases and J lost 6 bases. As DNA, the CDR3 is TGTGCCAGCAGCCGCGGACAGGGGGCCTCTGAAGCTTTCTTT. It yields the protein CASSRGQGASEAFF.

The chain uses TRBV7-8 and TRBJ2-1, with TRBD2 matching 10 bases. Germline V gene lookup returns CDR1 SGHVS and CDR2 FQNEAQ. V gave up 3 bases and J gave up 6 bases; unmatched junction bases: 5. CDR3 length equals 15 residues. This chain's CDR3 is CASSFQRGGVNEQFF. Here the CDR3 DNA reads TGTGCCAGCAGCTTCCAGCGGGGGGGCGTCAATGAGCAGTTCTTC.

CDR3 bases: TGTGCCAGCACTACGGGGGTCTCAGATACGCAGTATTTT. It codes for CASTTGVSDTQYF. The rearrangement uses TRBV25-1 and TRBJ2-3; tentatively, D is TRBD2 (6 bases). V lost 7 bases and J 4 bases, leaving 12 bases between the germline ends. The CDR3 loop spans 13 amino acids. Looked up from germline, CDR1 is MGHDK and CDR2 is SYGVNS.

This clonotype occurred a few times. The V gene is TRBV4-3, the J gene TRBJ2-1; D may be TRBD1 (6 bases). The ends were cut back, 3 bases at V and 8 bases at J, with 11 bases in the middle. This CDR3 contains 13 residues. Germline CDR1 reads LGHNA; CDR2 reads YSLEER. The CDR3 DNA reads TGCGCCAGCAGCCATCAGGGGCGAGATGAGCAGTTCTTC. This encodes CASSHQGRDEQFF.

The chain combines TRBV10-3 with TRBJ2-1, with D possibly being TRBD2 (5 bases). This CDR3 spans 16 amino acids. V gave up 4 bases and J gave up 8 bases, with 21 bases separating them. The germline gives CDR1 ENHRY, CDR2 SYGVKD. CDR3 sequence reads: CAISASRGLASYEQFF. CDR3 in DNA: TGTGCCATCAGTGCGTCCCGTGGGCTAGCTAGCTATGAGCAGTTCTTC.

This sequence joins TRBV6-5 and TRBJ1-2; possible D gene TRBD1, 6 bases. There are 13 residues in the CDR3. Looked up from germline, CDR1 is MNHEY and CDR2 is SVGAGI. Trimming took off 6 bases at V and 8 bases at J, with 16 bases between the two ends. CDR3 sequence: CASSPGAQGGYTF. CDR3 DNA sequence: TGTGCCAGCAGCCCCGGGGCGCAGGGGGGCTACACCTTC.

The J gene is TRBJ1-5, the V gene TRBV12-3 or TRBV12-4; D remains unclear. This CDR3 has 14 amino acids. V dropped 3 bases and J dropped 2 bases, with 8 bases sitting between them. CDR3 sequence reads: CASSFSPGNQPQHF. CDR3 coding DNA: TGTGCCAGCAGTTTTAGCCCGGGCAATCAGCCCCAGCATTTT.

This chain links TRBV3-1 with TRBJ2-7; the D is unclear. This CDR3 region has 15 residues. Germline lookup yields CDR1 LGHDT and CDR2 YNNKEL (reference sequence). The V end was cut by 0 bases, the J end by 3 bases, with 12 bases between. The CDR3 is CASSQEVGGDYEQYF. The CDR3, as DNA: TGTGCCAGCAGCCAAGAGGTCGGTGGGGACTACGAGCAGTACTTC.

The table lists this clonotype with a count of one. The chain employs TRBV7-2 and TRBJ2-2; D is unresolved. The CDR3 covers 12 residues. CDR1 and CDR2 from the germline V gene are SGHTA and FQGNSA. V lost 6 bases to trimming and J lost 8 bases, with 10 bases between them. The DNA for the CDR3 is TGTGCCAGCAGACCCAGGTCGGGGGAGCTGTTTTTT. This translates into CASRPRSGELFF.

The chain uses TRBV11-2 and TRBJ2-5; D possibly corresponds to TRBD2 (7 bases). The CDR3 has 15 amino acids. Trimming removed 3 bases at V and 4 bases at J, with 15 bases between. Germline lookup yields CDR1 SGHAT and CDR2 FQNNGV. The CDR3 is CASSFLGGPGETQYF. Here the CDR3 DNA reads TGTGCCAGCAGCTTCCTCGGGGGGCCGGGAGAGACCCAGTACTTC.

The rearrangement uses TRBV7-2 and TRBJ2-5, with 8 bases matching TRBD2. The CDR3 runs to 12 residues. Trimming took 10 bases from V and 4 from J; bases not matched to a gene: 5. The germline V gene encodes CDR1 SGHTA and CDR2 FQGNSA. CDR3 loop: CATAGGGETQYF. CDR3 sequence (DNA): TGTGCCACCGCGGGGGGAGGAGAGACCCAGTACTTC.

This chain uses TRBV7-3 with TRBJ2-6, with no clear D. The length of the CDR3 is 15 residues. Germline-derived CDR1 and CDR2 are SGHTA and FQGTGA. V was shortened by 4 bases and J by 3 bases, with 10 bases between the two germline ends. CDR3 sequence (DNA): TGTGCCAGCAGCTCTCAGGACCTTGGGGCCAACGTCCTGACTTTC. It codes for CASSSQDLGANVLTF. Filled out from reference TRBV7-3 and TRBJ2-6, the complete variable domain reads GAGVSQTPSNKVTEKGKYVELRCDPISGHTALYWYRQSLGQGPEFLIYFQGTGAADDSGLPNDRFFAVRPEGSVSTLKIQRTERGDSAVYLCASSSQDLGANVLTFGAGSRLTVL.

This chain uses TRBV4-1 with TRBJ2-7; a weak D match, TRBD1 (5 bases). There are 16 residues in the CDR3. Germline V gene sequence: CDR1 MGHRA, CDR2 YSYEKL. V was cut by 0 bases and J by 0 bases, with 12 bases left in between. CDR3 DNA: TGCGCCAGCAGCCAAGATTGGGCAGGGAACTCCTACGAGCAGTACTTC. Translated: CASSQDWAGNSYEQYF.

This chain's CDR3 is CSVEQDIPHEQYF. The CDR3 DNA follows: TGCAGCGTTGAACAGGACATTCCCCACGAGCAGTACTTC. V gene TRBV29-1 combines with J gene TRBJ2-7; a possible D gene is TRBD1 (5 bases). The germline V gene encodes CDR1 SQVTM and CDR2 ANQGSEA. The CDR3 length is 13 residues. Trimming took off 2 bases at V and 5 bases at J, with 13 bases between the two ends.

The chain links TRBV29-1 to TRBJ2-1; 8 bases are a match to TRBD2. Trimming took 6 bases from V and 8 from J; bases not matched to a gene: 15. The CDR3 loop spans 15 amino acids. The germline V gene encodes CDR1 SQVTM and CDR2 ANQGSEA. The CDR3 DNA reads TGCAGCGTCCTCCCTACGCGCAGCGGGGGTCATGAGCAGTTCTTC. Its protein product is CSVLPTRSGGHEQFF.

The chain employs TRBV6-2 or TRBV6-3 and TRBJ1-5, with TRBD1 matching 9 bases. This CDR3 has 13 residues. Germline loops: CDR1 MNHEY, CDR2 SVGEGT. Germline trimming cut 5 bases from V and 7 bases from J; bases unmatched to any gene: 3. The CDR3 DNA sequence: TGTGCCAGCAGTGGACAGGGGTGGCAGCCCCAGCATTTT. This translates into CASSGQGWQPQHF.

V and J are TRBV20-1 and TRBJ1-1; no firm D call. Deletions cut 6 bases from V and 2 bases from J, with 7 bases between. This CDR3 has 11 amino acids. The V gene's germline CDR1 is DFQATT and CDR2 SNEGSKA (reference sequence). CDR3 amino acids: CSAQANTEAFF. Here the CDR3 DNA reads TGCAGTGCCCAGGCCAACACTGAAGCTTTCTTT.